These 11 T cell receptor beta chains share one sample of origin, sequenced in a study of blood T cell repertoires in COVID-19. Sequencing used immunoSEQ multiplex PCR; TCRdb keeps in-frame clones, though not all of them. There are a few hundred thousand clones in the sample; around 89% occur only once, and 3% to 3.5% lies in the top ten. Sample: PBMCs or T cells enriched from blood (not recorded which). The receptors stem from a woman aged 18 to 35 in a cohort exposed to, infected with or recovered from COVID-19 (not recorded which).

The chain combines TRBV11-1 with TRBJ2-2; D gene ambiguous. Looked up from germline, CDR1 is SGHAT and CDR2 is FQDESV (reference sequence). V was cut by 1 base and J by 3 bases, with 6 bases left in between. This CDR3 region has 14 residues. The CDR3 sequence is CASSLDTYTGELFF. CDR3 DNA sequence: TGTGCCAGCAGCTTAGACACCTACACCGGGGAGCTGTTTTTT.

The rearrangement joins TRBV2 to TRBJ1-5, with 10 bases identical to TRBD1. Trimming cost V 3 bases and J 6 bases; bases outside gene matches: 5. Germline CDR1 SNHLY, CDR2 FYNNEI. The CDR3 is 15 residues long. CDR3 residues: CASSEMGQGSQPQHF. The DNA for the CDR3 is TGTGCCAGCAGTGAGATGGGACAGGGGAGTCAGCCCCAGCATTTT.

V gene TRBV7-8 combines with J gene TRBJ2-5; 11 bases agree with TRBD2. The CDR3 is 17 amino acids. CDR1 is SGHVS, CDR2 FQNEAQ, per germline. The V and J ends lost 4 bases and 0 bases, in that order; junction bases with no gene match: 7. The CDR3: CASSYGLTSGDQETQYF. As DNA, the CDR3 is TGTGCCAGCAGCTATGGTCTGACTAGCGGGGACCAAGAGACCCAGTACTTC.

The chain carries TRBV7-9 and TRBJ2-2; TRBD1 matches 8 bases. Germline V gene sequence: CDR1 SEHNR, CDR2 FQNEAQ (reference sequence). This CDR3 is built from 14 residues. With V trimmed by 7 bases and J by 3 bases, 4 bases remained unmatched. Written as DNA, the CDR3 is TGTGCCAGCATCATGACAGGGGACACCGGGGAGCTGTTTTTT. It yields the protein CASIMTGDTGELFF.

The rearrangement joins TRBV24-1 to TRBJ2-3, with a weak D call TRBD2 (7 bases). Germline CDR1 reads KGHDR; CDR2 reads SFDVKD. V shed 2 bases and J shed 2 bases, with 16 bases lying between them. CDR3 length: 17 residues. This chain's CDR3 is CATSDWGGARNTDTQYF. The CDR3 DNA reads TGTGCCACCAGTGATTGGGGGGGGGCGAGAAACACAGATACGCAGTATTTT.

This chain links TRBV6-1 with TRBJ2-7; D call uncertain. The germline gives CDR1 MNHNS, CDR2 SASEGT. The CDR3 sequence is 11 residues long. The germline V and J ends were trimmed by 3 bases and 5 bases, with 5 bases remaining between them. In DNA, the CDR3 is TGTGCCAGCAGTGACAAGCACGAGCAGTACTTC. It encodes CASSDKHEQYF.

This chain links TRBV14 with TRBJ2-5, with a weak D call TRBD1 (6 bases). The CDR3 is 16 residues long. Trimming removed 4 bases from V and 2 bases from J, with 17 bases in between. Looked up from germline, CDR1 is SGHDN and CDR2 is FVKESK. CDR3 amino acids: CASSPDRPIPQETQYF. Written as DNA, the CDR3 is TGTGCCAGCAGCCCGGACAGACCCATTCCGCAAGAGACCCAGTACTTC.

The rearrangement links TRBV7-9 to TRBJ1-2; D ambiguous. CDR1 and CDR2 from the germline V gene are SEHNR and FQNEAQ (reference sequence). The CDR3 is 13 residues long. Deletions cut 2 bases from V and 4 bases from J, with 8 bases between. DNA for the CDR3: TGTGCCAGCAGCTTACTGCCTACCTATGGCTACACCTTC. This gives the protein CASSLLPTYGYTF.

The CDR3 loop reads CASSLGPSGAYEQYF. The CDR3, as DNA: TGTGCCAGCAGCTTGGGTCCTAGCGGGGCCTACGAGCAGTACTTC. The chain links TRBV5-8 to TRBJ2-7, with TRBD2 identical over 9 bases. The CDR3 extends over 15 amino acids. Germline assignment: CDR1 SGHTS and CDR2 YDEGEE. The V gene end was trimmed by 0 bases and the J gene end by 2 bases; junction bases not matched to a gene: 3. The full variable domain, rest sourced from reference TRBV5-8 and TRBJ2-7, is EAGVTQSPTHLIKTRGQQATLRCSPISGHTSVYWYQQALGLGLQFLLWYDEGEERNRGNFPPRFSGRQFPNYSSELNVNALELEDSALYLCASSLGPSGAYEQYFGPGTRLTVT.

The gene calls are TRBV5-4 and TRBJ2-3, with 13 positions matching TRBD2. The CDR3 runs 17 residues. J lost 2 bases, V lost 2 bases, and 5 bases had no gene match. Germline-derived CDR1 and CDR2 are SGHNT and YYREEE (reference sequence). The DNA of the CDR3 is TGTGCCAGCAGCTTACTGACTAGCGGGAGGCCCACAGATACGCAGTATTTT. Its protein is CASSLLTSGRPTDTQYF.

This chain uses TRBV5-1 with TRBJ1-3; 8 bases match TRBD1. Germline V gene data show CDR1 as SGHRS and CDR2 as YFSETQ. The ends lost 4 bases at V and 4 bases at J; junction bases unmatched: 4. The CDR3 contains 14 residues. CDR3 sequence reads: CASSPTGDGNTIYF. The CDR3 DNA reads TGCGCCAGCAGCCCGACAGGGGACGGAAACACCATATATTTT.